This entry concerns a single TCR beta chain. Its antigen remains unidentified. No base quality information exists; no much larger clone differs at one position. This entry is derived from a study of blood T cell repertoires in COVID-19 (dated by TCRdb to 2019 to 2021). For the wider study: Samples covering the acute and convalescent phases of COVID-19 were provided by collaborators in the United States, Italy and Spain. Samples were obtained from the ongoing ImmuneRACE study (first 160 participants) and from over 1,000 subjects provided by 6 global collaborators. The material from the prospective study consisted of cDNA or gDNA derived from T cells, B-cell-depleted T cells, or PBMCs. Where HLA class I and class II types were available, the types were taken from metadata supplied by the sample provider, not from assay-based typing. The repertoires were released in a freely available public database intended as a resource for research on the immune response to SARS-CoV-2. Deeply sampled blood TCRbeta repertoires from subjects exposed to, actively infected with, or recovered from COVID-19 were included in the dataset. A de-identified subject ID, COVID-19 status, age in years and sex were almost always included in the sample metadata. The paper's findings and limits, for the study overall: Clinical and demographic metadata were provided uncurated, with the amount varying by source and participant.

In Seattle, one collaborating source enrolled patients while the infection was active and tracked those patients longitudinally over the course of disease. Each collaborating institution followed its own protocols to collect whole blood in K2EDTA tubes. For TCRbeta analysis, collaborator samples were shipped as frozen whole blood, as isolated PBMCs, or as DNA extracted from either sample type. The CDR3 runs 16 amino acids, cysteine and phenylalanine included. Solely the CDR3 DNA is kept, with 48 bases framed from the first base. At the junction V is shortened by 0 bases and J by 6 bases, with 19 bases in between. Per the germline V gene, SGDLS is the CDR1 and YYNGEE is the CDR2. TCRbeta CDR3 regions were amplified from genomic DNA by means of the immunoSEQ Assay, a bias-controlled multiplex PCR. In the source study's methods: Within the assay, amplification of reference gene primers was used to estimate how many nucleated cells each sample contained. Sequence reads were collapsed and filtered to measure the absolute abundance of every unique TCRbeta CDR3 rearrangement. For each sample, productive Simpson clonality was calculated as the square root of Simpson's diversity index over productive rearrangements. Entries here come from immuneACCESS through TCRdb and include only in-frame sequences with V and J called. Some clones fail to appear in such tables; in the studies checked, an unresolved V gene covers under half of the shortfall, and the cause of the remainder is unknown. That table supplies the V and J calls and clone size; D and trimming were determined from the DNA. This sample has tens of thousands of clones in its table, and roughly 81% of those were observed once. The top ten clones comprise approximately 4.6% of the sample.

Material: peripheral blood. The clonotype originates from an elderly man with COVID-19, enrolled during active disease. The chain couples TRBV9 to TRBJ2-7; TRBD2 is a weak D gene call, 6 bases matching. The DNA reads TGTGCCAGCAGCGTAGATGCGGGATCGAGGGTTGGCGAGCAGTACTTC. Its product reads: CASSVDAGSRVGEQYF.